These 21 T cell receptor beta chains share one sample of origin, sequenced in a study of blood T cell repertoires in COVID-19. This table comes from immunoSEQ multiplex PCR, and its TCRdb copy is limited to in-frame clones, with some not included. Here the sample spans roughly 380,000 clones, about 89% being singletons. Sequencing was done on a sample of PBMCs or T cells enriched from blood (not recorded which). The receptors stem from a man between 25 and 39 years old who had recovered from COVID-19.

CDR3 amino acids: CASSPGTGNYEQYF. The CDR3, as DNA: TGCGCCAGCAGCCCCGGGACAGGGAACTACGAGCAGTACTTC. The rearrangement links TRBV5-1 to TRBJ2-7, with 9 bases that match TRBD1. The germline CDR1 and CDR2 sequences are SGHRS and YFSETQ. Germline trimming cut 4 bases from V and 3 bases from J; bases unmatched to any gene: 5. The length of the CDR3 is 14 residues.

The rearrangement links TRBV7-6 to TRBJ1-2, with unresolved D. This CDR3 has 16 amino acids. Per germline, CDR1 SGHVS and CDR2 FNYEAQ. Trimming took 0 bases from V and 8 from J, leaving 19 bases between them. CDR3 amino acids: CASSLARESRSRGYTF. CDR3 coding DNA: TGTGCCAGCAGCTTAGCGAGGGAAAGCCGCAGTCGGGGCTACACCTTC.

CDR3 sequence (DNA): TGTGCCAGCAGCCAAATGGGAGGACTAGCGGAATTCGGGACCGGGGAGCTGTTTTTT. It is translated as CASSQMGGLAEFGTGELFF. This chain uses TRBV3-1 (or the pseudogene TRBV3-2) with TRBJ2-2; 10 positions agree with TRBD2. CDR1 is LGHDT, CDR2 YNNKEL, per germline (reference sequence). V lost 2 bases and J lost 5; bases outside the gene matches: 14. The CDR3 totals 19 residues.

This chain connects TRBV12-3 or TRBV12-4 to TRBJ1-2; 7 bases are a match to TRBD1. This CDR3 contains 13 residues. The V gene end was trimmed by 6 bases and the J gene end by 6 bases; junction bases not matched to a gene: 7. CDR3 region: CASRSGTVNGYTF. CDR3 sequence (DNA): TGTGCCAGCAGATCCGGGACAGTAAATGGCTACACCTTC.

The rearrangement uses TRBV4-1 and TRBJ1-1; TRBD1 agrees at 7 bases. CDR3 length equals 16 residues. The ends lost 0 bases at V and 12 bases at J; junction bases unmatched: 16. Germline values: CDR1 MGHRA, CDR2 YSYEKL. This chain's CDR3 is CASSQDLEARRQGTFF. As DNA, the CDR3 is TGCGCCAGCAGCCAAGATTTGGAAGCAAGGAGACAGGGAACTTTCTTT.

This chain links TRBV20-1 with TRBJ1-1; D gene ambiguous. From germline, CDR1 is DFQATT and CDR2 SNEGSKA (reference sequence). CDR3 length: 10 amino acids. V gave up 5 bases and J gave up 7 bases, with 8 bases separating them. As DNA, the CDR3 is TGCAGTGCTCGGGAGGGTGAAGCTTTCTTT. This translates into CSAREGEAFF.

Here the CDR3 reads CASSSHDRAQFEGTDTQYF. The CDR3 nucleotides read TGTGCCAGCAGCTCCCATGACAGGGCCCAATTTGAGGGCACAGATACGCAGTATTTT. The rearrangement links TRBV2 to TRBJ2-3; 7 bases are a match to TRBD1. Germline CDR1 is SNHLY and CDR2 is FYNNEI. V gave up 6 bases and J gave up 1 base; unmatched junction bases: 19. This CDR3 region has 19 residues. The variable domain in full, completed from reference TRBV2 and TRBJ2-3, reads EPEVTQTPSHQVTQMGQEVILRCVPISNHLYFYWYRQILGQKVEFLVSFYNNEISEKSEIFDDQFSVERPDGSNFTLKIRSTKLEDSAMYFCASSSHDRAQFEGTDTQYFGPGTRLTVL.

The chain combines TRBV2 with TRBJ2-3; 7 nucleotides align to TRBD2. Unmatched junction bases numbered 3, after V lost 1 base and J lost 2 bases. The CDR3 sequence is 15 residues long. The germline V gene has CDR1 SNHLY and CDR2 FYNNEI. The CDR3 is CASSEGAGFTDTQYF. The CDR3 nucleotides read TGTGCCAGCAGTGAAGGAGCGGGGTTCACAGATACGCAGTATTTT.

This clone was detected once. The CDR3 region has the DNA TGTGCCATCAGGAAGGCGGGGGAAGAGACCCAGTACTTC. It translates to CAIRKAGEETQYF. This rearrangement joins TRBV10-3 to TRBJ2-5; TRBD2 aligns across 7 bases. The CDR3 consists of 13 residues. The J segment lost 3 bases and the V segment lost 6 bases, leaving 4 bases of the junction unmatched. From germline, CDR1 is ENHRY and CDR2 SYGVKD.

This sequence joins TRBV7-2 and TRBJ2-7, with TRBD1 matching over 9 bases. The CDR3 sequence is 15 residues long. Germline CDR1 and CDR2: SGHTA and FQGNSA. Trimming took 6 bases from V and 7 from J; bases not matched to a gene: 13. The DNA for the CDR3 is TGTGCCAGCAGTCTGCACCCGGGACAGGGTTTAGAGCAGTACTTC. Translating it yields CASSLHPGQGLEQYF. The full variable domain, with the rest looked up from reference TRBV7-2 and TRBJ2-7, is GAGVSQSPSNKVTEKGKDVELRCDPISGHTALYWYRQSLGQGLEFLIYFQGNSAPDKSGLPSDRFSAERTGGSVSTLTIQRTQQEDSAVYLCASSLHPGQGLEQYFGPGTRLTVT.

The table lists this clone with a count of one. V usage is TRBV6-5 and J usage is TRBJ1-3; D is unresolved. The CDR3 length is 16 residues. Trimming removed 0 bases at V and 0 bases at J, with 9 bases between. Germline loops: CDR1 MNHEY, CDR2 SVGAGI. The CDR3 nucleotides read TGTGCCAGCAGTTACTCGGCACAGTACTCTGGAAACACCATATATTTT. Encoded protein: CASSYSAQYSGNTIYF.

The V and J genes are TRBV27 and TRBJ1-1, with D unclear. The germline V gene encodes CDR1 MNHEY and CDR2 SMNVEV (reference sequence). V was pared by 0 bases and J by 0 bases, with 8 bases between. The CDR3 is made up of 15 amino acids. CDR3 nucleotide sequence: TGTGCCAGCAGTTTATCGAGCGTAATGAACACTGAAGCTTTCTTT. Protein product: CASSLSSVMNTEAFF.

The CDR3 DNA follows: TGTGCCAGCTCACCACCGGGCCGGGGGGAAGAGACCCAGTACTTC. Translated: CASSPPGRGEETQYF. V and J are TRBV18 and TRBJ2-5; 7 positions agree with TRBD2. Trimming removed 0 bases from V and 3 bases from J; junction bases left unmatched: 4. Germline V gene lookup returns CDR1 KGHSH and CDR2 LQKENI. The CDR3 consists of 15 residues.

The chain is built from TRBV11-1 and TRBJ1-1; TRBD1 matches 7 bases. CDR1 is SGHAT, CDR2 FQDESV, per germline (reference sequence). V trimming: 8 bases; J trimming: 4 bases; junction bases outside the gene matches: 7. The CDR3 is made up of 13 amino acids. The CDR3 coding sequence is TGTGCCAGCGTCCGTAACAGGGGCACTGAAGCTTTCTTT. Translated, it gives CASVRNRGTEAFF.

In nucleotides, the CDR3 is TGTGCCAGCAGTGAGAGCGGGGGCCCGGGAGATACGCAGTATTTT. This encodes CASSESGGPGDTQYF. J is TRBJ2-3 and V is TRBV6-4; TRBD2 aligns across 8 bases. V lost 3 bases, J lost 5 bases, and 7 bases stayed unmatched. CDR1 and CDR2 from the germline V gene are MRHNA and SNTAGT. This CDR3 has 15 amino acids.

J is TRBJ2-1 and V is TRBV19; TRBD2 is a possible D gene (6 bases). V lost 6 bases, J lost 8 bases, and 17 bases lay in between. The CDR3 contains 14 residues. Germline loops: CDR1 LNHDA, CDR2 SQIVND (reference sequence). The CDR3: CASSPPYGGHEQFF. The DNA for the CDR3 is TGTGCCAGTAGCCCCCCGTACGGGGGTCATGAGCAGTTCTTC.

CDR3 sequence (DNA): TGTGCCAGCATGACTCCTCCTACGCAGTATTTT. Its translation: CASMTPPTQYF. V gene TRBV12-3 or TRBV12-4 combines with J gene TRBJ2-3; the D is unclear. Trimming left V 7 bases short and J 8 bases short, with 10 bases between. The CDR3 totals 11 residues.

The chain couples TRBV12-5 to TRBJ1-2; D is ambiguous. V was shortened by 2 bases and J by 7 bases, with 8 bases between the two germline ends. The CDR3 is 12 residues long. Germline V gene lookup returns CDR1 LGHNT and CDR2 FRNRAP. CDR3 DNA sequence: TGTGCTAGTGGTTTGCTCCAGATTGGCTACACCTTC. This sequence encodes CASGLLQIGYTF.

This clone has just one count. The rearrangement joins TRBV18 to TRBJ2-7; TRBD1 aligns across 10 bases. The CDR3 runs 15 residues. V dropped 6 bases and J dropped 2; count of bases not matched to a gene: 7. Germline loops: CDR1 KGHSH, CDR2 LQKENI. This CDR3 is CASSTRDRGAYEQYF. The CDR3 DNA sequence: TGTGCCAGCTCGACCCGGGACAGGGGCGCCTACGAGCAGTACTTC. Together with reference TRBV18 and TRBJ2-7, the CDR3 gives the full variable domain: NAGVMQNPRHLVRRRGQEARLRCSPMKGHSHVYWYRQLPEEGLKFMVYLQKENIIDESGMPKERFSAEFPKEGPSILRIQQVVRGDSAAYFCASSTRDRGAYEQYFGPGTRLTVT.

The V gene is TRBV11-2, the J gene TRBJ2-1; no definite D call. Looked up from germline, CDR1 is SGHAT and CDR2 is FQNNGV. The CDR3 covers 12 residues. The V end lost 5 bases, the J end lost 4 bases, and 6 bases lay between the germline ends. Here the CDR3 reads CASSDTYNEQFF. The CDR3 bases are TGTGCCAGCAGCGACACATACAATGAGCAGTTCTTC.

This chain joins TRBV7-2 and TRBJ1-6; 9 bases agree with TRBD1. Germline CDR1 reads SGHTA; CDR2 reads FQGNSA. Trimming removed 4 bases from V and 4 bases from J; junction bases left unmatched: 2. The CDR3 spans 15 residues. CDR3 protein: CASSSGTGYNSPLHF. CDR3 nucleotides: TGTGCCAGCAGCTCCGGGACAGGGTATAATTCACCCCTCCACTTT.